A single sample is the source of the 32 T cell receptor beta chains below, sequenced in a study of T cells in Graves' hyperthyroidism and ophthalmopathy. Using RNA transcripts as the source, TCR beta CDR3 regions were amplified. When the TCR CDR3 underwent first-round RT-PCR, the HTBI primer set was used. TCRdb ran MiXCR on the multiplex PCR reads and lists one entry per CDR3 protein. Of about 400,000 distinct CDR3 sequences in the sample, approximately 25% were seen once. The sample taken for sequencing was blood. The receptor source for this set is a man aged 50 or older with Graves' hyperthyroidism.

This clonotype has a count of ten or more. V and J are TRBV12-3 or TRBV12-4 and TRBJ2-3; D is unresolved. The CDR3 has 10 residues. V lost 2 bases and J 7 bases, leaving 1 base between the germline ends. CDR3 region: CASSLNTQYF. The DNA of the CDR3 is TGTGCCAGCAGTTTAAATACGCAGTATTTT.

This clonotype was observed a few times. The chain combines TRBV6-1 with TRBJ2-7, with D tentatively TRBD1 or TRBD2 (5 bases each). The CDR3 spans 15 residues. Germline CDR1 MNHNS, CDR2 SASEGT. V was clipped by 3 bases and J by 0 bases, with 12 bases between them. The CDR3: CASSDTGTASYEQYF. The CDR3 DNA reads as TGTGCCAGCAGTGATACCGGGACGGCCTCCTACGAGCAGTACTTC.

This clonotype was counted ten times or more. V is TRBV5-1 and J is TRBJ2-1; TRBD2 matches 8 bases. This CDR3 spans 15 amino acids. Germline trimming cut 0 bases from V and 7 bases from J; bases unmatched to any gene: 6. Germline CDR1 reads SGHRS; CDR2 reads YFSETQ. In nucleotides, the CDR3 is TGCGCCAGCAGCTTGGGATCGAGCGGGGGTAATGAGCAGTTCTTC. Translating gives CASSLGSSGGNEQFF.

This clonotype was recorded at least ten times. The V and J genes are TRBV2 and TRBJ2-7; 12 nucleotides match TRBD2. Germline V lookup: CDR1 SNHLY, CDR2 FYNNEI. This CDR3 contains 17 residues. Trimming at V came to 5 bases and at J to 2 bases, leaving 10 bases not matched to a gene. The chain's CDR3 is CASSWTSGVDLTYEQYF. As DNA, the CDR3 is TGTGCCAGCAGTTGGACTAGCGGGGTAGACTTGACCTACGAGCAGTACTTC.

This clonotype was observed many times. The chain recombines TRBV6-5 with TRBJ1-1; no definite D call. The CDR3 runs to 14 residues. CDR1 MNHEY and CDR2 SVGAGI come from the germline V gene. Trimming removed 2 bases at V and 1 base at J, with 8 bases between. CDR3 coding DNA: TGTGCCAGCAGTTACGAGAGTTCGAACACTGAAGCTTTCTTT. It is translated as CASSYESSNTEAFF.

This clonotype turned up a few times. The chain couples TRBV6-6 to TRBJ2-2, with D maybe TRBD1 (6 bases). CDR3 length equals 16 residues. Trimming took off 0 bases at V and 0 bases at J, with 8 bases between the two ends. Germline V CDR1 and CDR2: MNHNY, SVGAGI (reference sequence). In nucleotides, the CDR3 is TGTGCCAGCAGTTACTCGAGGGGGTCGAACACCGGGGAGCTGTTTTTT. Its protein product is CASSYSRGSNTGELFF.

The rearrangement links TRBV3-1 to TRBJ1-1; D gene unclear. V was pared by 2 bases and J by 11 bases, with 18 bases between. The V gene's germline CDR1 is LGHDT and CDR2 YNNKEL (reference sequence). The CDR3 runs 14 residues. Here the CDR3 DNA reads TGTGCCAGCAGCCAAACCGGGTCACCCGTTGACGCTTTCTTT. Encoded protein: CASSQTGSPVDAFF.

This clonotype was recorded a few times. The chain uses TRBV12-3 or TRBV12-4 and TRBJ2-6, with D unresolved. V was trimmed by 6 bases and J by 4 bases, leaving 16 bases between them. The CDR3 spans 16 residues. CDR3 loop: CASSPSLGSGANVLTF. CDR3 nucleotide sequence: TGTGCCAGCAGCCCCAGTTTGGGCTCGGGGGCCAACGTCCTGACTTTC.

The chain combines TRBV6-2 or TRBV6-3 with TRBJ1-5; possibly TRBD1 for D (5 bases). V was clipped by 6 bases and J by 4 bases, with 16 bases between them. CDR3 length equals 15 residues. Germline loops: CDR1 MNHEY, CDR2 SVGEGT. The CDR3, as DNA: TGTGCCAGCAGGGGGCCGGGGGGTGGGAATCAGCCCCAGCATTTT. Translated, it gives CASRGPGGGNQPQHF.

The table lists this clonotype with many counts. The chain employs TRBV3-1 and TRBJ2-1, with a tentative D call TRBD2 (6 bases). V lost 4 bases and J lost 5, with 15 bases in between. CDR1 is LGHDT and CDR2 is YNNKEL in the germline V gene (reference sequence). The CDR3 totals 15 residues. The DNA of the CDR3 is TGTGCCAGCAGCCGGGGTCGGGACTTCCACAATGAGCAGTTCTTC. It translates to CASSRGRDFHNEQFF.

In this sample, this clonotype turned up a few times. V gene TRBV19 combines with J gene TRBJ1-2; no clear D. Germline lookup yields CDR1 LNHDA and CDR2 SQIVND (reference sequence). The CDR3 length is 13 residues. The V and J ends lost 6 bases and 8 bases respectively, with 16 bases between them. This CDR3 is CASSLQRAQGYTF. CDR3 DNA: TGTGCCAGTAGCCTACAGCGGGCGCAAGGCTACACCTTC.

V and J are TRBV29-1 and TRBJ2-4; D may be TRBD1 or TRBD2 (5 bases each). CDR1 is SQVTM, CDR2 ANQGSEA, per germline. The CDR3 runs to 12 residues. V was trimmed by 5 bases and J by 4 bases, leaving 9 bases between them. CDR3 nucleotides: TGCAGCGTTTGGGACGGAAAAAACATTCAGTACTTC. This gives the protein CSVWDGKNIQYF.

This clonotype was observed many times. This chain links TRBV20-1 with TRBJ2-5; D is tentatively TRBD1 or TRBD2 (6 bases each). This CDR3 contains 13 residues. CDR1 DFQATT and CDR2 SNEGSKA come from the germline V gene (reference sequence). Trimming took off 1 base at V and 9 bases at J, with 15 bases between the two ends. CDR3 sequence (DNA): TGCAGTGCTAGAGTATCGGGGGCGAGCGCCCAGTACTTC. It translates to CSARVSGASAQYF.

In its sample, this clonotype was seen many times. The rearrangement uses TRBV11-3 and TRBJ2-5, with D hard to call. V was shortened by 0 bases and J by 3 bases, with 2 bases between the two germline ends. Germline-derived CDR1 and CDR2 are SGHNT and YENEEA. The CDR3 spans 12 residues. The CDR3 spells CASSLEEETQYF. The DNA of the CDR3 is TGTGCCAGCAGCTTAGAAGAAGAGACCCAGTACTTC.

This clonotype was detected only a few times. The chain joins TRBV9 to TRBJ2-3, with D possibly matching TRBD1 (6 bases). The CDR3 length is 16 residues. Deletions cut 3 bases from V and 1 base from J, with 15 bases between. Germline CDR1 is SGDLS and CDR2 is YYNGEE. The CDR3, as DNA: TGTGCCAGCAGCGCCCACCAGACAGGTCGCACAGATACGCAGTATTTT. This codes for CASSAHQTGRTDTQYF.

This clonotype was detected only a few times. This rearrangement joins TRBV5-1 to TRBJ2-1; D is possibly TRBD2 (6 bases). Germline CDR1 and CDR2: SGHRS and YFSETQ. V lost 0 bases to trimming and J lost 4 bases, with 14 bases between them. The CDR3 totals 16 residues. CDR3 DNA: TGCGCCAGCAGCTTGGATGGCAGACTAGTTTACAATGAGCAGTTCTTC. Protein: CASSLDGRLVYNEQFF.

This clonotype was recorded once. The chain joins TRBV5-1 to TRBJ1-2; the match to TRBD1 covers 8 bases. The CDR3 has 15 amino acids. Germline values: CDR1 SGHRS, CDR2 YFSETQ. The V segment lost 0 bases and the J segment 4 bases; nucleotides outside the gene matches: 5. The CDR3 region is CASSLDGTGTYGYTF. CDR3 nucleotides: TGCGCCAGCAGCTTGGACGGGACAGGTACCTATGGCTACACCTTC. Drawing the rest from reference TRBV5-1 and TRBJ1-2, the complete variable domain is KAGVTQTPRYLIKTRGQQVTLSCSPISGHRSVSWYQQTPGQGLQFLFEYFSETQRNKGNFPGRFSGRQFSNSRSEMNVSTLELGDSALYLCASSLDGTGTYGYTFGSGTRLTVV.

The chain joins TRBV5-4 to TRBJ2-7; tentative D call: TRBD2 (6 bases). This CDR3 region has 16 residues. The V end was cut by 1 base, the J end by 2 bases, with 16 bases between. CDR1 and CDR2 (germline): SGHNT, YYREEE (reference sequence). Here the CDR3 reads CASSLPSAGPPYEQYF. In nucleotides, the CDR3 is TGTGCCAGCAGCTTGCCTAGCGCCGGGCCCCCCTACGAGCAGTACTTC.

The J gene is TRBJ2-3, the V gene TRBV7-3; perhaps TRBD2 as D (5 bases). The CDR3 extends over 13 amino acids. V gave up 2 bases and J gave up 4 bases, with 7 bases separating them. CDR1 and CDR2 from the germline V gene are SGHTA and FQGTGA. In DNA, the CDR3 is TGTGCCAGCAGCTTAGGACTGTCAGATACGCAGTATTTT. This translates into CASSLGLSDTQYF.

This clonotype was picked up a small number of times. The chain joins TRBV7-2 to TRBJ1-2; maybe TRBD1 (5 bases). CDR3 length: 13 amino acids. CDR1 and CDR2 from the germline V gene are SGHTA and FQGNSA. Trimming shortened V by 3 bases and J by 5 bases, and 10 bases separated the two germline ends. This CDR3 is CASSFMGRYGYTF. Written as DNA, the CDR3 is TGTGCCAGCAGCTTCATGGGACGTTATGGCTACACCTTC.

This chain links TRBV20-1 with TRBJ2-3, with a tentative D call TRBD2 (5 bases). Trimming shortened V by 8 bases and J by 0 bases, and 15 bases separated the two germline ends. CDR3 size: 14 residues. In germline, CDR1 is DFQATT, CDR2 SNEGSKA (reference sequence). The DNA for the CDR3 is TGCAGTCAAGCCCGGGATACTAGCACAGATACGCAGTATTTT. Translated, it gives CSQARDTSTDTQYF.

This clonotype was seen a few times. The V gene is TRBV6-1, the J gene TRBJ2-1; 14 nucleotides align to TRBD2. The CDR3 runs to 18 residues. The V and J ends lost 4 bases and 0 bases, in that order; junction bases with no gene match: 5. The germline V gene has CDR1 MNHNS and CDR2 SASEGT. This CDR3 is CASSGGGTSGSSYNEQFF. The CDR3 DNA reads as TGTGCCAGCAGTGGAGGTGGGACTAGCGGGAGCTCCTACAATGAGCAGTTCTTC.

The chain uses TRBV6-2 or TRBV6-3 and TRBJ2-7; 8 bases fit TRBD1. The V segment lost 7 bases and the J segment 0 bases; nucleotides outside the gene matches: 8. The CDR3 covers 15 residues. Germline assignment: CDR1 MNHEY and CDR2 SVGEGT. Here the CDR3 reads CASTQGAISSYEQYF. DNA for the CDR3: TGTGCCAGCACCCAGGGGGCTATTAGCTCCTACGAGCAGTACTTC.

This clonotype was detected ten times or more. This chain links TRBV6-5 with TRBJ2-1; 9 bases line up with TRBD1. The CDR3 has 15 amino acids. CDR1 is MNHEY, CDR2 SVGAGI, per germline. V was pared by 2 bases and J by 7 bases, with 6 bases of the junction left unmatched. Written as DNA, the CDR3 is TGTGCCAGCAGTTACGACATTGGGACAGGGAATGAGCAGTTCTTC. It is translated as CASSYDIGTGNEQFF.

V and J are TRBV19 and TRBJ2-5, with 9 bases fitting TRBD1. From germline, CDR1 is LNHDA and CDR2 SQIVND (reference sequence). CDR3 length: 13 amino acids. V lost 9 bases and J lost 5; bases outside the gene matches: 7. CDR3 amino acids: CASRRTGDETQYF. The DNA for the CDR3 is TGTGCCAGCAGAAGGACAGGGGACGAGACCCAGTACTTC.

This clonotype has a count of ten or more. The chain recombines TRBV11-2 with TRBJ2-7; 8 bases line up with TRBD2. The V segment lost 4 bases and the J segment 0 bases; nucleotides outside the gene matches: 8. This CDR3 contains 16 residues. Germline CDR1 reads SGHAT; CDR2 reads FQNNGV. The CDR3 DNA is TGTGCCAGCAGCTCAGGCGAACTAGCGGCCTCCTACGAGCAGTACTTC. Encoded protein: CASSSGELAASYEQYF.

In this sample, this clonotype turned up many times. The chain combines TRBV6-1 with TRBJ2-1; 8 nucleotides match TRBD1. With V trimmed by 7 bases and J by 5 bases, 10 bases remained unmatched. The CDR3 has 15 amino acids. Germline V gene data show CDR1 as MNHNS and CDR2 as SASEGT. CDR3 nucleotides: TGTGCCAGCACTTCCTTCGGACAGGGCGACAATGAGCAGTTCTTC. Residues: CASTSFGQGDNEQFF.

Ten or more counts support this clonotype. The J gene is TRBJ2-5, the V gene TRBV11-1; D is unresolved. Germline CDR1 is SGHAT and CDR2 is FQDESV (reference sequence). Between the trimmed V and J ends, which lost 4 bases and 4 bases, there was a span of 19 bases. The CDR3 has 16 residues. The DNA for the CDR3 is TGTGCCAGCAGCTCGAGATTTGGGGAAAAATCAGAGACCCAGTACTTC. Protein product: CASSSRFGEKSETQYF.

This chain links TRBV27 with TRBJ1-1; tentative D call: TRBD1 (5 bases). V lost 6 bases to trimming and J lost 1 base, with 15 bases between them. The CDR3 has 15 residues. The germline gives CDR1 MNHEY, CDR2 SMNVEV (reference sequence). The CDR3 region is CASRGPGFRNTEAFF. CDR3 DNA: TGTGCCAGCAGAGGACCAGGGTTTAGGAACACTGAAGCTTTCTTT.

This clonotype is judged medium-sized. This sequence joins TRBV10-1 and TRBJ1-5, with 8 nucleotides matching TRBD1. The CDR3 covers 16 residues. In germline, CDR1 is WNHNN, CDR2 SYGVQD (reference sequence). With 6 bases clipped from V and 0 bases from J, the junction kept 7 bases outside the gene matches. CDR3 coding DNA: TGCGCCAGCAGAGCGGACAGGGTAGATAGCAATCAGCCCCAGCATTTT. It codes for CASRADRVDSNQPQHF.

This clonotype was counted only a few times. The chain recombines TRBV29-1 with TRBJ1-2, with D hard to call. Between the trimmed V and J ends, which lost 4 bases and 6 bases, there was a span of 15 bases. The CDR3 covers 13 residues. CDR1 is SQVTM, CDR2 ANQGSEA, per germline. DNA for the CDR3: TGCAGCGTTGTTGGCACCGGGCGACATGGCTACACCTTC. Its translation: CSVVGTGRHGYTF.

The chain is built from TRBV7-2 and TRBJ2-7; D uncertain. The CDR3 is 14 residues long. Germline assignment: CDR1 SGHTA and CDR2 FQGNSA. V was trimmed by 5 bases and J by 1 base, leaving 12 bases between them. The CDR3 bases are TGTGCCAGCAGCCAAGATTTTGGTTCCTACGAGCAGTACTTC. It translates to CASSQDFGSYEQYF.